This T cell receptor (beta chain) emerged from a study of identical twins. This clonotype occurred a few times. Its cognate antigen is unknown. A template switching step contributed a universal primer site, while unique molecular identifiers were present in the cDNA. One entry per CDR3 protein results from TCRdb running MiXCR on the 5' RACE reads. The repertoire has some 730,000 distinct CDR3 sequences, 15% to 20% of them found once; the top ten carry about 12%. The CDR3 extends over 14 amino acids. Deletions cut 2 bases from V and 2 bases from J, with 10 bases between. Looked up from germline, CDR1 is SEHNR and CDR2 is FQNEAQ (reference sequence). Study findings and constraints: Twin-shared out-of-frame alpha sequences were enriched for low generation probability.

These data were also reused for a study on T cells expressing NK-cell markers.

V gene TRBV7-9 combines with J gene TRBJ2-7; D is unclear. Specimen: PBMCs. This clonotype originated in a woman under 30 in good health. The CDR3 DNA sequence: TGTGCCAGCAGCTTATCTGGGGTAACCTACGAGCAGTACTTC. Amino acid sequence: CASSLSGVTYEQYF.